A single sample is the source of the 26 T cell receptor beta chains below, sequenced in a study of brain T cells in children with intractable seizures (dated by TCRdb to about 2021). In light of the paper, this sample's time point label describes: blood from clinic visit 5 months post-surgery; TSC patient then seizure free. Library preparation used the immunoSEQ multiplex PCR assay. As stored in TCRdb, this immuneACCESS dataset retains in-frame rearrangements with V and J assigned. A fraction of the clones does not appear; measured against another copy, unresolved V genes explain less than half of the discrepancy, and the remainder lacks a known reason. Present in this sample are about 350,000 clones, nearly 95% of which were seen just once. The top ten clonotypes cover 4.5% to 7% of the sample. Sequencing was performed on peripheral blood, taken 4 to 5 months after surgery. Receptor source: a boy under three years old with tuberous sclerosis and intractable seizures.

The chain recombines TRBV7-8 with TRBJ1-6; D uncertain. CDR3 length equals 15 residues. Between the trimmed V and J ends, which lost 5 bases and 4 bases, there was a span of 12 bases. Germline lookup yields CDR1 SGHVS and CDR2 FQNEAQ. In DNA form, the CDR3 reads TGTGCCAGCAGCCTATGGACGGATTATAATTCACCCCTCCACTTT. Protein product: CASSLWTDYNSPLHF.

This chain joins TRBV5-1 and TRBJ2-4; 10 bases fit TRBD1. Germline V gives CDR1 SGHRS, CDR2 YFSETQ. This CDR3 has 17 residues. V gave up 1 base and J gave up 4 bases; unmatched junction bases: 8. Here the CDR3 DNA reads TGCGCCAGCAGCTTGCAGACAGGGGGCGATCGTAAAAACATTCAGTACTTC. It is translated as CASSLQTGGDRKNIQYF. Variable domain in full (rest from reference TRBV5-1 and TRBJ2-4): KAGVTQTPRYLIKTRGQQVTLSCSPISGHRSVSWYQQTPGQGLQFLFEYFSETQRNKGNFPGRFSGRQFSNSRSEMNVSTLELGDSALYLCASSLQTGGDRKNIQYFGAGTRLSVL.

The V call is TRBV5-6, the J call TRBJ1-3; D is ambiguous. Looked up from germline, CDR1 is SGHDT and CDR2 is YYEEEE. V dropped 2 bases and J dropped 0 bases, with 15 bases sitting between them. The CDR3 totals 17 residues. The CDR3 coding sequence is TGTGCCAGCAGCTTCCTCCGGGGAGCGCGCTCTGGAAACACCATATATTTT. Its protein is CASSFLRGARSGNTIYF.

The J gene is TRBJ1-1, the V gene TRBV6-5, with 8 bases identical to TRBD1. After removal of 8 bases from V and 5 bases from J, the junction contained 10 bases not matched to a gene. The germline CDR1 and CDR2 sequences are MNHEY and SVGAGI. The CDR3 is 14 amino acids. The CDR3 loop reads CASYLTGGRTEAFF. DNA of the CDR3: TGTGCCAGCTATCTTACAGGGGGTCGGACTGAAGCTTTCTTT.

The V gene is TRBV6-1, the J gene TRBJ1-4; 10 bases agree with TRBD1. The CDR3 has 15 amino acids. Germline V gene sequence: CDR1 MNHNS, CDR2 SASEGT. The V and J ends lost 3 bases and 5 bases, in that order; junction bases with no gene match: 3. CDR3 loop: CASSERGQGNEKLFF. The CDR3 DNA follows: TGTGCCAGCAGTGAGAGGGGACAGGGGAATGAAAAACTGTTTTTT.

This chain joins TRBV5-6 and TRBJ2-2; the D gene is possibly TRBD1 (6 bases). The CDR3 contains 15 residues. Germline V gene lookup returns CDR1 SGHDT and CDR2 YYEEEE. The V and J ends lost 3 bases and 6 bases respectively, with 15 bases between them. CDR3 residues: CASSSLRTVAGELFF. CDR3 in DNA: TGTGCCAGCAGCTCGCTCCGGACAGTCGCCGGGGAGCTGTTTTTT.

The chain recombines TRBV6-1 with TRBJ1-2; 7 nucleotides align to TRBD1. The V and J ends lost 2 bases and 5 bases, in that order; junction bases with no gene match: 11. Looked up from germline, CDR1 is MNHNS and CDR2 is SASEGT. The CDR3 runs to 16 residues. CDR3 coding DNA: TGTGCCAGCAGTGAATGGAGACAGGGAATCCCTTATGGCTACACCTTC. Translated: CASSEWRQGIPYGYTF.

The rearrangement uses TRBV10-3 and TRBJ2-7; 10 nucleotides align to TRBD1. The CDR3 consists of 14 residues. The germline gives CDR1 ENHRY, CDR2 SYGVKD. Trimming at V came to 6 bases and at J to 3 bases, leaving 5 bases not matched to a gene. The chain's CDR3 is CAIRPGQGHYEQYF. CDR3 nucleotide sequence: TGTGCCATCAGACCGGGACAGGGGCACTACGAGCAGTACTTC.

Comment on this clone: The sample holds other DNA sequences that translate to the same CDR3. The chain uses TRBV2 and TRBJ1-1, with D perhaps matching TRBD1 (5 bases). V gave up 2 bases and J gave up 0 bases, with 10 bases separating them. The CDR3 has 15 amino acids. Germline CDR1 SNHLY, CDR2 FYNNEI. The CDR3 loop is CASSESRALNTEAFF. CDR3 sequence (DNA): TGTGCCAGCAGTGAATCCAGGGCATTGAACACTGAAGCTTTCTTT.

The chain carries TRBV30 and TRBJ1-2, with TRBD1 matching over 8 bases. In germline, CDR1 is GTSNPN, CDR2 SVGIG (reference sequence). The CDR3 covers 13 residues. The J segment lost 6 bases and the V segment lost 4 bases, leaving 7 bases of the junction unmatched. CDR3 residues: CAWTSGQGDGYTF. The CDR3 bases are TGTGCCTGGACCTCCGGACAGGGTGATGGCTACACCTTC.

This rearrangement joins TRBV30 to TRBJ2-2; tentative D call: TRBD2 (5 bases). Trimming cost V 0 bases and J 6 bases, with 14 bases left between them. Looked up from germline, CDR1 is GTSNPN and CDR2 is SVGIG (reference sequence). The CDR3 contains 15 residues. The CDR3 loop is CAWSVFRAEAGELFF. Here the CDR3 DNA reads TGTGCCTGGAGTGTATTTCGTGCGGAGGCCGGGGAGCTGTTTTTT.

A single count supports this clone. This CDR3 reads CASSARTSGNHNEQFF. The CDR3 DNA reads as TGTGCCAGCAGCGCGCGGACTAGCGGGAACCACAATGAGCAGTTCTTC. This chain joins TRBV9 and TRBJ2-1, with 12 nucleotides matching TRBD2. V lost 3 bases and J lost 5; bases outside the gene matches: 6. The germline V gene has CDR1 SGDLS and CDR2 YYNGEE. This CDR3 has 16 amino acids.

The gene calls are TRBV7-8 and TRBJ2-7; D remains unclear. Trimming shortened V by 1 base and J by 2 bases, and 12 bases separated the two germline ends. Germline-derived CDR1 and CDR2 are SGHVS and FQNEAQ. The CDR3 has 15 amino acids. The CDR3 DNA is TGTGCCAGCAGCTTAGATTTAGCCCTGGCCTACGAGCAGTACTTC. As protein: CASSLDLALAYEQYF.

The chain employs TRBV5-1 and TRBJ2-5, with TRBD1 as a possible D gene (5 bases). Germline CDR1 SGHRS, CDR2 YFSETQ. Trimming removed 1 base at V and 5 bases at J, with 9 bases between. The CDR3 loop spans 13 amino acids. The CDR3 coding sequence is TGCGCCAGCAGCTTGATGGGGCAGGAGACCCAGTACTTC. It is translated as CASSLMGQETQYF.

The chain links TRBV20-1 to TRBJ1-5, with a possible D match to TRBD1 (6 bases). Trimming took off 3 bases at V and 6 bases at J, with 9 bases between the two ends. Germline V gene lookup returns CDR1 DFQATT and CDR2 SNEGSKA (reference sequence). The CDR3 is made up of 12 amino acids. CDR3 region: CSASQGPQPQHF. CDR3 DNA sequence: TGCAGTGCTAGTCAGGGGCCTCAGCCCCAGCATTTT.

In regard to this clone: The sample carries other DNA sequences with the same CDR3. The rearrangement links TRBV6-1 to TRBJ2-7; D ambiguous. Germline values: CDR1 MNHNS, CDR2 SASEGT. The CDR3 is 11 amino acids. V was trimmed by 2 bases and J by 4 bases, leaving 3 bases between them. The CDR3 coding sequence is TGTGCCAGCAGTGAACGGTACGAGCAGTACTTC. This gives the protein CASSERYEQYF.

Notes on this clone: Within the sample, other DNA sequences also encode this same CDR3. This chain links TRBV4-1 with TRBJ2-7; D is unclear. The CDR3 extends over 13 amino acids. V dropped 1 base and J dropped 4 bases, with 8 bases sitting between them. CDR1 is MGHRA, CDR2 YSYEKL, per germline. CDR3 sequence reads: CASSQGSGYEQYF. CDR3 in DNA: TGCGCCAGCAGCCAAGGATCCGGGTACGAGCAGTACTTC.

This clone was picked up one time. J is TRBJ1-3 and V is TRBV2; possible D gene TRBD1, 6 bases. Looked up from germline, CDR1 is SNHLY and CDR2 is FYNNEI. The CDR3 runs to 15 residues. Between the trimmed V and J ends, which lost 3 bases and 1 base, there was a span of 10 bases. In DNA, the CDR3 is TGTGCCAGCAGTGAGGGGGGGCTTTCTGGAAACACCATATATTTT. It codes for CASSEGGLSGNTIYF.

The chain joins TRBV6-2 or TRBV6-3 to TRBJ1-6; D remains unclear. CDR1 MNHEY and CDR2 SVGEGT come from the germline V gene. The V end lost 2 bases, the J end lost 9 bases, and 2 bases lay between the germline ends. This CDR3 has 11 residues. This CDR3 is CASSYPSPLHF. CDR3 coding DNA: TGTGCCAGCAGTTACCCTTCACCCCTCCACTTT.

The chain employs TRBV3-1 (or the pseudogene TRBV3-2) and TRBJ2-5; 7 nucleotides align to TRBD1. The germline V gene has CDR1 LGHDT and CDR2 YNNKEL (reference sequence). The V segment lost 5 bases and the J segment 2 bases; nucleotides outside the gene matches: 11. The CDR3 has 16 amino acids. Written as DNA, the CDR3 is TGTGCCAGCAGCGATCGACAGGGTCGTCGGCAAGAGACCCAGTACTTC. It specifies CASSDRQGRRQETQYF.

J is TRBJ2-2 and V is TRBV5-8, with 10 positions matching TRBD2. The length of the CDR3 is 17 residues. The junction had 14 bases not matched to a gene; V was cut back by 7 bases and J by 5 bases. CDR1 SGHTS and CDR2 YDEGEE come from the germline V gene. DNA of the CDR3: TGTGCCAGCGGATTTCTAGCGGGAGCCATGGGGACCGGGGAGCTGTTTTTT. Protein: CASGFLAGAMGTGELFF.

CDR3 DNA: TGTGCCAGTAGACCCGGGACAGATGCCTACGAGCAGTACTTC. Translated, it gives CASRPGTDAYEQYF. This chain uses TRBV19 with TRBJ2-7; 7 bases align to TRBD1. Trimming at V came to 6 bases and at J to 2 bases, leaving 7 bases not matched to a gene. From germline, CDR1 is LNHDA and CDR2 SQIVND (reference sequence). The CDR3 is 14 amino acids.

The genes are TRBV5-1 and TRBJ2-3; TRBD2 matches at 12 bases. The CDR3 runs 15 residues. Trimming removed 4 bases from V and 4 bases from J; junction bases left unmatched: 4. Germline values: CDR1 SGHRS, CDR2 YFSETQ. CDR3 sequence (DNA): TGCGCCAGCAGCCCCGGACTAGCGGGATCAGATACGCAGTATTTT. It is translated as CASSPGLAGSDTQYF.

This chain joins TRBV30 and TRBJ1-4, with D possibly TRBD1 on 5 matching bases. Germline loops: CDR1 GTSNPN, CDR2 SVGIG (reference sequence). The CDR3 spans 14 residues. V was clipped by 1 base and J by 4 bases, with 10 bases between them. The CDR3: CAWSEGLINEKLFF. As DNA, the CDR3 is TGTGCCTGGAGTGAGGGACTGATTAATGAAAAACTGTTTTTT.

This chain links TRBV19 with TRBJ1-2; 7 bases are shared with TRBD1. Germline V CDR1 and CDR2: LNHDA, SQIVND (reference sequence). Trimming cost V 1 base and J 4 bases; bases outside gene matches: 9. The CDR3 is 16 amino acids. CDR3: CASSIGTGTVLYGYTF. DNA of the CDR3: TGTGCCAGTAGTATAGGAACGGGGACAGTACTCTATGGCTACACCTTC.

This clone came up once. This chain links TRBV4-1 with TRBJ2-2; D may be TRBD2 (5 bases). Germline V CDR1 and CDR2: MGHRA, YSYEKL. Trimming took off 3 bases at V and 6 bases at J, with 17 bases between the two ends. The CDR3 has 16 residues. The chain's CDR3 is CASSQMAGLLAGELFF. As DNA, the CDR3 is TGCGCCAGCAGCCAGATGGCCGGACTCTTAGCCGGGGAGCTGTTTTTT.